This T cell receptor (beta chain) was identified during a study of T cell repertoires in cytomegalovirus infection. Study details: Indications of both CMV infection and matching HLA type were provided by public TCR beta signatures. Overall study results and limits: Cumulative frequency (of public TCR beta family members) identified carriers of CMV plus the relevant HLA. It was HLA-C-restricted CMV-specific TCR beta clonotypes that dominated the response ex vivo.

As regards this clonotype: No antigen is known for it.

TCRdb reanalysed the reads using MiXCR and keeps one entry per CDR3 protein. The sample gives 250,000 to 300,000 distinct CDR3 sequences, roughly a quarter of which show up once; over 11% is in the top ten. The CDR3 runs 15 residues. Germline CDR1 reads MNHEY; CDR2 reads SVGEGT. The V end was cut by 1 base, the J end by 6 bases, with 13 bases between. What was sequenced was PBMCs. This TCR came from a human donor in good health (CMV status not recorded). Some clones in this sample may be carry-over from other donors' samples. V usage is TRBV6-2 or TRBV6-3 and J usage is TRBJ1-5; no definite D call. The CDR3, as DNA: TGTGCCAGCAGTTACTTTCAACGGGTCCCTCAGCCCCAGCATTTT. It codes for CASSYFQRVPQPQHF.